Given below is one T cell receptor beta chain in context. From germline, CDR1 is SGHAT and CDR2 FQDESV (reference sequence). This CDR3 has 14 residues. V dropped 6 bases and J dropped 4 bases, with 10 bases sitting between them. The record originates from a study of blood T cell repertoires in COVID-19. Across the study: Sites across the United States, Italy and Spain contributed samples from acute and convalescent COVID-19. The analysed material was cDNA or gDNA that came from T cells, B-cell-depleted T cells, or PBMCs.

Original handling: Amplifying reference gene primers gave estimates of nucleated cell counts. Assay: immunoSEQ multiplex PCR; the TCRdb copy retains only in-frame clones and omits some. V, J and clone size derive from that table, while D and trimming were established from the DNA sequence. The data hold 30,000 to 50,000 clones, with almost 85% observed a single time. The sequencing sample was made of peripheral blood. The chain recombines TRBV11-1 with TRBJ1-6; D is unclear. This sequence originates from a human donor in a cohort sampled during active COVID-19. The DNA of the CDR3 is TGTGCCAGCAGGCAACCGGGGTATAATTCACCCCTCCACTTT. Translating gives CASRQPGYNSPLHF.